These 17 T cell receptor beta chains came from one sample sequenced in a study of response to subunit inactivated influenza vaccine. TCRdb passed the RT-PCR reads through MiXCR, listing each CDR3 protein once. This table holds some 550,000 distinct CDR3 sequences, roughly 23% found once. The same sample was also used in a study of T cells expressing NK-cell markers. That study adds: In generating TCR beta cDNA, 5'RACE template switching with UMIs was used.

Sequenced here: CD4+ T cells sorted from PBMCs, sampled about 11 days after vaccination. The receptors derive from a man in his fifties or sixties who received an inactivated influenza vaccine.

The V call is TRBV28, the J call TRBJ2-1; D possibly uses TRBD1 or TRBD2 (5 bases each). The CDR3 runs to 15 residues. Trimming cost V 2 bases and J 6 bases, with 14 bases left between them. CDR1 and CDR2 from the germline V gene are MDHEN and SYDVKM. CDR3 protein: CASSLRGRAINEQFF. CDR3 bases: TGTGCCAGCAGTTTACGGGGCAGGGCAATCAATGAGCAGTTCTTC.

This chain connects TRBV3-1 to TRBJ2-7; 8 bases agree with TRBD2. With V trimmed by 1 base and J by 6 bases, 2 bases remained unmatched. CDR1 LGHDT and CDR2 YNNKEL come from the germline V gene (reference sequence). This CDR3 spans 13 amino acids. This CDR3 reads CASSQVSGAEQYF. CDR3 nucleotide sequence: TGTGCCAGCAGCCAAGTTAGCGGGGCCGAGCAGTACTTC.

The J gene is TRBJ2-3, the V gene TRBV24-1, with D tentatively TRBD2 (6 bases). V was pared by 12 bases and J by 6 bases, with 18 bases between. The CDR3 runs to 13 residues. Germline-derived CDR1 and CDR2 are KGHDR and SFDVKD. This chain's CDR3 is CASGGKTHDTQYF. The CDR3 DNA follows: TGTGCCTCTGGGGGGAAAACGCACGATACGCAGTATTTT.

The chain couples TRBV5-1 to TRBJ2-2; TRBD1 matches 7 bases. Germline V gene data show CDR1 as SGHRS and CDR2 as YFSETQ. The CDR3 is 16 amino acids. J gave up 0 bases and V 4 bases, and 6 bases lay outside the gene matches. As DNA, the CDR3 is TGCGCCAGCAGCCGACAGGGCCGATCGAACACCGGGGAGCTGTTTTTT. It is translated as CASSRQGRSNTGELFF.

The V call is TRBV27, the J call TRBJ2-7; D gene ambiguous. This CDR3 contains 14 residues. The germline gives CDR1 MNHEY, CDR2 SMNVEV (reference sequence). Trimming stripped 5 bases from V and 0 bases from J, with 11 bases between. CDR3 sequence (DNA): TGTGCCAGCAGTAAGACACAGAGCTCCTACGAGCAGTACTTC. Translating it yields CASSKTQSSYEQYF.

V and J are TRBV28 and TRBJ1-4; D possibly corresponds to TRBD1 (5 bases). The CDR3 loop spans 14 amino acids. CDR1 and CDR2 (germline): MDHEN, SYDVKM. Between the trimmed V and J ends, which lost 7 bases and 4 bases, there was a span of 13 bases. The CDR3 loop reads CASIGRGGNEKLFF. The CDR3 DNA follows: TGTGCCAGCATTGGACGCGGGGGTAATGAAAAACTGTTTTTT.

This clonotype was seen only a few times. The chain uses TRBV7-2 and TRBJ2-5; tentatively, D is TRBD2 (6 bases). Trimming left V 0 bases short and J 5 bases short, with 22 bases between. CDR1 is SGHTA, CDR2 FQGNSA, per germline. CDR3 length: 18 residues. This CDR3 reads CASSLAPRYRTREETQYF. CDR3 coding DNA: TGTGCCAGCAGCTTAGCGCCACGTTACAGGACCCGGGAGGAGACCCAGTACTTC.

The CDR3 sequence: CSARDRRLDGYNEQFF. The CDR3 DNA sequence: TGCAGTGCTAGAGATAGGAGGCTCGACGGTTACAATGAGCAGTTCTTC. V and J are TRBV20-1 and TRBJ2-1, with D possibly TRBD2 on 5 matching bases. V shed 0 bases and J shed 4 bases, with 16 bases lying between them. The CDR3 runs 16 residues. The germline V gene encodes CDR1 DFQATT and CDR2 SNEGSKA (reference sequence).

In its sample, this clonotype was seen many times. V and J are TRBV19 and TRBJ1-5; D gene unclear. Trimming took 2 bases from V and 4 from J, leaving 6 bases between them. Per the germline V gene, CDR1 is LNHDA and CDR2 is SQIVND (reference sequence). This CDR3 is 13 amino acids long. The CDR3 loop reads CASSISVNQPQHF. For the CDR3, the DNA is TGTGCCAGTAGTATATCGGTAAATCAGCCCCAGCATTTT.

CDR3 bases: TGTGCCAGCAGGACTAGCGGGGGACAGAACACCGGGGAGCTGTTTTTT. Encoded protein: CASRTSGGQNTGELFF. The V gene is TRBV6-1, the J gene TRBJ2-2; 12 bases agree with TRBD2. After removal of 6 bases from V and 1 base from J, the junction contained 3 bases not matched to a gene. CDR1 and CDR2 from the germline V gene are MNHNS and SASEGT. The CDR3 spans 16 residues.

Only a few counts were recorded for this clonotype. The chain is built from TRBV9 and TRBJ2-1; D might be TRBD2 (5 bases). CDR3 length equals 14 residues. The V end was cut by 3 bases, the J end by 2 bases, with 9 bases between. Germline V gene sequence: CDR1 SGDLS, CDR2 YYNGEE. The CDR3 DNA reads as TGTGCCAGCAGCGCCGGACTTACCTACAATGAGCAGTTCTTC. It codes for CASSAGLTYNEQFF.

This clonotype has just a few counts. The J gene is TRBJ2-5, the V gene TRBV7-2; a possible D gene is TRBD2 (7 bases). Germline CDR1 is SGHTA and CDR2 is FQGNSA. This CDR3 region has 15 residues. V shed 5 bases and J shed 5 bases, with 18 bases lying between them. The CDR3 here is CASSPDRGAWETQYF. The CDR3 DNA follows: TGTGCCAGCAGCCCCGACCGGGGGGCTTGGGAGACCCAGTACTTC.

The chain uses TRBV4-2 and TRBJ2-1; 11 bases agree with TRBD1. Germline values: CDR1 LGHNA, CDR2 YNFKEQ. Trimming removed 1 base from V and 2 bases from J; junction bases left unmatched: 7. The CDR3 is made up of 18 amino acids. The chain's CDR3 is CASSQAGTGGATYNEQFF. The CDR3 coding sequence is TGTGCCAGCAGCCAAGCTGGGACAGGGGGAGCAACCTACAATGAGCAGTTCTTC.

The chain links TRBV19 to TRBJ2-7; no definite D call. V was shortened by 1 base and J by 1 base, with 11 bases between the two germline ends. The CDR3 is made up of 15 amino acids. The germline gives CDR1 LNHDA, CDR2 SQIVND (reference sequence). The CDR3 bases are TGTGCCAGTAGTATAGGGGTAGACATTTCCTACGAGCAGTACTTC. It encodes CASSIGVDISYEQYF.

The chain has TRBV2 and TRBJ2-3; 11 nucleotides line up with TRBD1. Trimming took 5 bases from V and 4 from J; bases not matched to a gene: 5. Germline lookup yields CDR1 SNHLY and CDR2 FYNNEI. The CDR3 is 15 residues long. The chain's CDR3 is CASSKEGQGADTQYF. DNA for the CDR3: TGTGCCAGCAGTAAAGAGGGACAGGGGGCAGATACGCAGTATTTT.

This chain joins TRBV7-2 and TRBJ2-7; 7 positions agree with TRBD1. Germline CDR1 is SGHTA and CDR2 is FQGNSA. This CDR3 has 14 residues. The V and J ends lost 5 bases and 2 bases, in that order; junction bases with no gene match: 6. This CDR3 reads CASSIGQAPYEQYF. CDR3 DNA: TGTGCCAGCAGCATAGGACAGGCCCCCTACGAGCAGTACTTC.

This chain connects TRBV7-2 to TRBJ2-1; 13 bases match TRBD2. Germline CDR1 SGHTA, CDR2 FQGNSA. V dropped 5 bases and J dropped 8; count of bases not matched to a gene: 6. This CDR3 spans 15 amino acids. The CDR3 nucleotides are TGTGCCAGCAGCCTCAGACTAGCGGGAGGACATGAGCAGTTCTTC. It encodes CASSLRLAGGHEQFF.